The rows below give T cell receptor beta chains drawn from one sample of a study of beta chain features in type 1 diabetes. The method was immunoSEQ multiplex PCR; TCRdb's version includes in-frame clones alone and lacks a portion of them. The sample lists roughly 610,000 clones; about 14% were seen once. The specimen was naive CD4+ T cells from blood. Source of these receptors: a man younger than 35 in good health. CDR3s include the opening cysteine and the closing phenylalanine or tryptophan. The D gene is left open where the match is weak. Size tells how often a clone was seen (once, few, many) or the class of an expanded clone, and some rows leave it out.

. . TRBJ1-4 TRBV11-2 TGTGCCAGCAGCCCCTGGGGGGCGACTAATGAAAAACTGTTTTTT CASSPWGATNEKLFF
. TRBD2 TRBJ2-5 TRBV28 TGTGCCAGCAGGGCCGGGGGGGGAGAGACCCAGTACTTC CASRAGGGETQYF
. . TRBJ2-7 TRBV5-1 TGCGCCAGCAGCTTGGATCCGGGAATCTCCTACGAGCAGTACTTC CASSLDPGISYEQYF
few TRBD1 TRBJ1-1 TRBV30 TGTGCCTGGAGCCACAGGGGTGGCACTGAAGCTTTCTTT CAWSHRGGTEAFF
. TRBD1 TRBJ1-1 TRBV7-3 TGTGCCAGCAGCCGACAGGGACGCACTGAAGCTTTCTTT CASSRQGRTEAFF
. TRBD2 TRBJ2-1 TRBV7-2 TGTGCCAGCAGCCGTACGCTAGCGGTAGGGAATGAGCAGTTCTTC CASSRTLAVGNEQFF
few . TRBJ1-5 TRBV5-1 TGCGCCAGCAGCTTGGAAGTTGGCAATCAGCCCCAGCATTTT CASSLEVGNQPQHF
. . TRBJ2-3 TRBV5-1 TGCGCCAGCATCCGAAGTGGACAACGGGGCACAGATACGCAGTATTTT CASIRSGQRGTDTQYF
few . TRBJ1-1 TRBV30 TGTGCCTGGCCCGCCTCGTATGTTGAAGCTTTCTTT CAWPASYVEAFF
. . TRBJ1-1 TRBV5-1 TGCGCCAGCAGCTTGGCCTTAAAGACTGAAGCTTTCTTT CASSLALKTEAFF
. . TRBJ2-5 TRBV9 TGTGCCAGCAGCGTAGCGGGTAGGCAAGAGACCCAGTACTTC CASSVAGRQETQYF
few TRBD1 TRBJ2-1 TRBV10-3 TGTGCCATCAGCCTTGGGACAGAGGGGCGTAAGAATGAGCAGTTCTTC CAISLGTEGRKNEQFF
few . TRBJ1-1 TRBV18 TGTGCCAGCTCACCACCCCTTCCGAGGACTGAAGCTTTCTTT CASSPPLPRTEAFF
. TRBD2 TRBJ2-3 TRBV11-2 TGTGCCAGCAGCTCGCTAGCGGGGGGGCTGTCGCAGTATTTT CASSSLAGGLSQYF
. TRBD1 TRBJ1-1 TRBV7-8 TGTGCCAGCAGCTTAGGACAGGGGAACACTGAAGCTTTCTTT CASSLGQGNTEAFF
. . TRBJ2-6 TRBV5-1 TGCGCCAGCAGCTTCCGGGTTGGGGCCAACGTCCTGACTTTC CASSFRVGANVLTF
. . TRBJ1-1 TRBV9 TGTGCCAGCAAAGAGAACCCGAACACTGAAGCTTTCTTT CASKENPNTEAFF
few . TRBJ2-4 TRBV19 TGTGCCAGTAGTATCCCTCGAAGGGGGAAGTGGTGGAACATTCAGTACTTC CASSIPRRGKWWNIQYF
few . TRBJ1-6 TRBV18 TGTGCCAGCTCACCACAATTACAGGATCGAGCCTATTCACCCCTCCACTTT CASSPQLQDRAYSPLHF
. . TRBJ2-2 TRBV4-1 TGCGCCAGCAGCCAACTCGACCAAACCGGGGAGCTGTTTTTT CASSQLDQTGELFF
. . TRBJ2-7 TRBV19 TGTGCCAGTAGTACGAGGGACGGAGCCTACGAGCAGTACTTC CASSTRDGAYEQYF
few . TRBJ2-7 TRBV11-3 TGTGCCAGCAGCTCGGCCGGGACAACCTACGAGCAGTACTTC CASSSAGTTYEQYF
. TRBD2 TRBJ2-5 TRBV10-3 TGTGCCATCAGTGAGGGACTAGCGGGGGGACAAGAGACCCAGTACTTC CAISEGLAGGQETQYF
. . TRBJ2-5 TRBV19 TGTGCCAGTAGTAGGGGGCGAGGGGAGACCCAGTACTTC CASSRGRGETQYF
. TRBD1 TRBJ1-2 TRBV5-1 TGCGCCAGCAGCCCCCGACAGGGGAACTATGGCTACACCTTC CASSPRQGNYGYTF
. . TRBJ2-4 TRBV27 TGTGCCAGCAGTTTATATTCGGGACTAGCCAAAAACATTCAGTACTTC CASSLYSGLAKNIQYF
. . TRBJ2-7 TRBV4-3 TGCGCCAGCAGCCAAGATCGGGGGCGTCCCTACGAGCAGTACTTC CASSQDRGRPYEQYF
. . TRBJ1-1 TRBV19 TGTGCCAGTAGGAGACATGGGAACACTGAAGCTTTCTTT CASRRHGNTEAFF
few . TRBJ2-2 TRBV30 TGTGCCTGGAGATACGTGAACACCGGGGAGCTGTTTTTT CAWRYVNTGELFF
few . TRBJ2-5 TRBV7-9 TGTGCCAGCAGCTTAAGGGCACAAGAGACCCAGTACTTC CASSLRAQETQYF
. TRBD2 TRBJ2-1 TRBV19 TGTGCCAGTAGTATAGGGTGGAGCGGGATCCGGAATGAGCAGTTCTTC CASSIGWSGIRNEQFF
. . TRBJ1-1 TRBV6-1 TGTGCCAGCAGTCGAACAGGGGAAGCTTTCTTT CASSRTGEAFF
few . TRBJ1-2 TRBV29-1 TGCAGCGTTACAGGAGCTAACTATGGCTACACCTTC CSVTGANYGYTF
. . TRBJ1-4 TRBV7-2 TGTGCCAGCACCCTAGAGGGGGGTGGGGGTGAAAAACTGTTTTTT CASTLEGGGGEKLFF
few . TRBJ2-3 TRBV28 TGTGCCAGCAGTCGGTATACGCAGTATTTT CASSRYTQYF
few TRBD1 TRBJ2-1 TRBV25-1 TGTGCCAGCAGTGAATTTGAGGGGGCGGCTAAGAATGAGCAGTTCTTC CASSEFEGAAKNEQFF
. . TRBJ2-7 TRBV5-1 TGCGCCACCGGCTTAGGGGTAGGGAGCGGCGAGCAGTACTTC CATGLGVGSGEQYF
few . TRBJ1-5 TRBV4-3 TGCGCCAGCAGCCAAGATAGGGTTGCTCAGCCCCAGCATTTT CASSQDRVAQPQHF
few TRBD1 TRBJ1-1 TRBV5-1 TGCGCCAGCAGCGATGGACAGGGGGCGAACACTGAAGCTTTCTTT CASSDGQGANTEAFF